This T cell receptor beta chain is from a study of neurological immune-mediated disorders (dated by TCRdb to the late 2010s). Some background on the complete study: Peripheral blood TCR-beta repertoires from patients with HTLV-I-associated myelopathy (HAM/TSP), patients with multiple sclerosis, and healthy controls were compared in the study using UMI-based sequencing. The 85 to 110 TCR-beta libraries included longitudinal samples, technical triplicates and paired sorted CD4+ and CD8+ T-cell subsets alongside PBMC samples. Longitudinal HAM/TSP and healthy donors were sampled at 3 time-points each (about 3-45 month intervals). The cohort included some 68 subjects: roughly 15 with HAM/TSP, some 34 with multiple sclerosis, and around 20 healthy controls. General study outcomes and caveats: No identical CDR3 amino acid sequences were shared among expanded clones across subjects, suggesting private TCR-beta repertoires in all groups. TCR clonal expansion was highest in HAM/TSP patients and lowest in MS patients, with MS patients falling below even healthy controls.

In light of the paper, this sample's time point label describes: longitudinal time-point 3. For the unsorted PBMC libraries, 2 million PBMCs were stored in RNAlater at -80 degrees C until RNA extraction and were used to generate the libraries. Peripheral blood was subjected to Ficoll-Hypaque density gradient centrifugation to isolate PBMCs, which were then cryopreserved in liquid nitrogen. This clonotype occurred many times. Its antigen specificity is not known. Base qualities are not at hand, and no much larger clone is one base apart. From the cysteine up to the phenylalanine, the CDR3 has a length of 13 residues. The retained sequence is limited to the CDR3, 39 bases, with the frame set at the first base. For this chain, trimming is 6 bases at the V end and 6 bases at the J end, and the number of junction bases without a gene match is 4. CDR1 and CDR2, per the germline V gene, are MNHEY and SVGEGT.

cDNA synthesis used template-switch 5'RACE with a primer carrying a 10-nucleotide random unique molecular identifier tagging each TCR transcript. Every sequencing run covered 15-18 subjects and yielded more than 170 million TCR-beta sequences. The RNeasy kit was used to extract total RNA. Using the KAPA Real-time Library Amplification kit, TCR-beta VDJ regions were amplified with primers for the TCR constant region and the 5'RACE anchor. Sample indexes and Illumina adaptors were added in a first PCR, and a second PCR then increased library yield. After Ampure bead purification, the TCR product of roughly 650 bp was size-selected on a 2% E-gel SizeSelection system. Before pooling, library quality was assessed on a Bioanalyzer, concentration was determined with Qubit, and library quantification was performed with the Kapa Library Quantification kit. Libraries were sequenced paired-end 2 x 150 bp on an Illumina HiSeq 2500. To increase sequence diversity, about 25-30% phiX was spiked into each library pool. Regarding the original processing steps: Quality-filtered reads were processed with the UMI-based MiGEC pipeline, and over 75% of raw TCR sequences were removed by the MiGEC pipeline during error correction. VDJ genes were aligned to IMGT germline references, and each clonotype was defined by a unique CDR3 amino acid sequence together with V-J genes. Clonal expansion, Shannon diversity and CDR3 relatedness were evaluated with VDJtools (CalcPairwiseDistances, ClusterSamples), while phylogenetic trees were built in CLCbio workbench. Using coefficient-of-variation modelling across technical triplicates, the study counted a clone as expanded if it had at least 8 unique UMIs. TCRdb ran its own pipeline on the public reads, namely fastp trimming at Q25 and MiXCR clone calling, and kept in-frame beta chains. Rows with a matching CDR3 protein are joined into one entry that keeps the most common DNA and genes. In this record, the V and J calls reflect TCRdb's handling and not the investigators' own analysis. Across this sample there are more than 100,000 distinct CDR3 sequences, with roughly 10% seen only once. In total, the top ten clones hold approximately 3.4% of the sample.

This receptor was obtained from a female donor with HTLV-1-associated myelopathy (HAM/TSP). Sequences were obtained from PBMCs. The sequence is built from TRBV6-2 or TRBV6-3 and TRBJ2-3, and 9 bases in between align with TRBD2. The CDR3 is CASRGTSRDTQYF. Read as DNA, the sequence is TGTGCCAGCAGAGGGACTAGCAGGGATACGCAGTATTTT.